One sample yielded the 15 T cell receptor beta chains listed below, sequenced in a study of monozygotic twins with cystic fibrosis. Using immunoSEQ multiplex PCR, the repertoire was profiled, and TCRdb retains in-frame clones only, with some absent. The data show around 30,000 clones, with just over 90% seen just once and around 0.56% held by the top ten. Specimen: blood. Every receptor here comes from a girl aged 2 to 10 with cystic fibrosis.

The J gene is TRBJ2-7, the V gene TRBV2; either TRBD1 or TRBD2 may fit D (7 bases each). This CDR3 spans 15 amino acids. Germline CDR1 reads SNHLY; CDR2 reads FYNNEI. Trimming cost V 7 bases and J 1 base, with 17 bases left between them. CDR3 DNA sequence: TGTGCCAGCAAGTTCGGGACAGCGGGGTCCTACGAGCAGTACTTC. Amino acids: CASKFGTAGSYEQYF.

The V and J genes are TRBV7-6 and TRBJ2-1; 7 nucleotides line up with TRBD1. V shed 4 bases, J shed 8 bases, and the junction held 5 bases outside the gene matches. This CDR3 is built from 13 residues. Germline CDR1 SGHVS, CDR2 FNYEAQ. In DNA, the CDR3 is TGTGCCAGCAGCTCGGGACAGAGGGATGAGCAGTTCTTC. Protein product: CASSSGQRDEQFF.

The chain has TRBV7-2 and TRBJ1-1; D is uncertain. The CDR3 has 12 amino acids. Germline CDR1 reads SGHTA; CDR2 reads FQGNSA. V was clipped by 2 bases and J by 3 bases, with 4 bases between them. In DNA form, the CDR3 reads TGTGCCAGCAGCTTATTTTACACTGAAGCTTTCTTT. It specifies CASSLFYTEAFF. Full variable domain (outside the CDR3, taken from reference TRBV7-2 and TRBJ1-1): GAGVSQSPSNKVTEKGKDVELRCDPISGHTALYWYRQSLGQGLEFLIYFQGNSAPDKSGLPSDRFSAERTGGSVSTLTIQRTQQEDSAVYLCASSLFYTEAFFGQGTRLTVV.

This chain joins TRBV2 and TRBJ1-4; tentative D call: TRBD1 (6 bases). V was pared by 7 bases and J by 5 bases, with 14 bases between. CDR1 and CDR2 (germline): SNHLY, FYNNEI. The CDR3 extends over 14 amino acids. The CDR3 DNA reads TGTGCCAGCATGGAGCAGCAGGGGAATGAAAAACTGTTTTTT. Translating it yields CASMEQQGNEKLFF.

This sequence joins TRBV5-6 and TRBJ1-6; D uncertain. The germline CDR1 and CDR2 sequences are SGHDT and YYEEEE. This CDR3 spans 16 amino acids. Trimming shortened V by 0 bases and J by 7 bases, and 14 bases separated the two germline ends. As DNA, the CDR3 is TGTGCCAGCAGCTTGGCCGGGCAGGTGTTGAATTCACCCCTCCACTTT. Translating it yields CASSLAGQVLNSPLHF.

This chain connects TRBV6-5 to TRBJ1-6; D is perhaps TRBD1 (6 bases). This CDR3 contains 14 residues. V lost 6 bases to trimming and J lost 8 bases, with 14 bases between them. CDR1 is MNHEY and CDR2 is SVGAGI in the germline V gene. The CDR3 DNA reads as TGTGCCAGCAGGCGGGGGCCTCCCTATTCACCCCTCCACTTT. Its translation: CASRRGPPYSPLHF.

The chain links TRBV10-2 to TRBJ2-3; D is unresolved. Germline V lookup: CDR1 WSHSY, CDR2 SAAADI. V dropped 7 bases and J dropped 2 bases, with 4 bases sitting between them. The CDR3 totals 11 residues. In DNA, the CDR3 is TGCGCCAGCACTCACACAGATACGCAGTATTTT. This sequence encodes CASTHTDTQYF.

The rearrangement joins TRBV5-1 to TRBJ2-5; 8 positions agree with TRBD1. V was clipped by 4 bases and J by 9 bases; unmatched bases: 17. In germline, CDR1 is SGHRS, CDR2 YFSETQ. CDR3 length equals 16 residues. The CDR3 DNA reads TGCGCCAGCAGCCACCCCCGGGACAGGCCTCTGGCGGCCCAGTACTTC. Its translation is CASSHPRDRPLAAQYF.

The rearrangement links TRBV19 to TRBJ2-1, with TRBD2 matching over 13 bases. Germline CDR1 LNHDA, CDR2 SQIVND (reference sequence). V lost 4 bases, J lost 7 bases, and 7 bases stayed unmatched. The CDR3 totals 16 residues. The CDR3 loop is CASSNGLAGDGNEQFF. The CDR3 DNA sequence: TGTGCCAGTAGTAACGGACTAGCGGGGGACGGGAATGAGCAGTTCTTC.

The V call is TRBV10-3, the J call TRBJ1-5; unclear D gene. The CDR3 contains 14 residues. Germline CDR1 ENHRY, CDR2 SYGVKD. Trimming removed 0 bases at V and 4 bases at J, with 7 bases between. CDR3 sequence (DNA): TGTGCCATCAGTGAGTCTCAGGAAAATCAGCCCCAGCATTTT. Its translation: CAISESQENQPQHF.

This sequence joins TRBV6-5 and TRBJ1-2, with 9 nucleotides matching TRBD1. Trimming removed 5 bases from V and 5 bases from J; junction bases left unmatched: 6. The CDR3 sequence is 14 residues long. In germline, CDR1 is MNHEY, CDR2 SVGAGI. In nucleotides, the CDR3 is TGTGCCAGCAGTCCTGGGACAGGGCTGTATGGCTACACCTTC. It encodes CASSPGTGLYGYTF.

This rearrangement joins TRBV19 to TRBJ1-3, with 8 bases matching TRBD1. Trimming took 5 bases from V and 7 from J; bases not matched to a gene: 10. The CDR3 runs 15 residues. Germline V gene sequence: CDR1 LNHDA, CDR2 SQIVND (reference sequence). This CDR3 is CASSLQGAGGNTIYF. DNA for the CDR3: TGTGCCAGTAGTCTTCAGGGGGCCGGAGGTAACACCATATATTTT.

The chain combines TRBV4-1 with TRBJ2-2; 7 nucleotides align to TRBD1. Germline values: CDR1 MGHRA, CDR2 YSYEKL. The V and J ends lost 6 bases and 0 bases, in that order; junction bases with no gene match: 10. The CDR3 extends over 17 amino acids. The CDR3 reads CASSLFVQGANTGELFF. DNA of the CDR3: TGCGCCAGCAGTCTCTTCGTTCAGGGGGCGAACACCGGGGAGCTGTTTTTT.

The chain joins TRBV9 to TRBJ1-2, with D possibly being TRBD1 (5 bases). CDR1 is SGDLS and CDR2 is YYNGEE in the germline V gene. Trimming took off 3 bases at V and 3 bases at J, with 15 bases between the two ends. The CDR3 extends over 15 amino acids. CDR3 sequence: CASSGIRARDYGYTF. CDR3 nucleotides: TGTGCCAGCAGCGGAATTAGAGCCAGGGACTATGGCTACACCTTC.

This clone was detected only a few times. The chain links TRBV18 to TRBJ2-2, with D tentatively TRBD2 (6 bases). The CDR3 consists of 18 residues. Trimming removed 2 bases from V and 0 bases from J, with 16 bases in between. CDR1 KGHSH and CDR2 LQKENI come from the germline V gene. CDR3 coding DNA: TGTGCCAGCTCACCATTGGCGGGAATTTCTTCGAACACCGGGGAGCTGTTTTTT. It is translated as CASSPLAGISSNTGELFF.